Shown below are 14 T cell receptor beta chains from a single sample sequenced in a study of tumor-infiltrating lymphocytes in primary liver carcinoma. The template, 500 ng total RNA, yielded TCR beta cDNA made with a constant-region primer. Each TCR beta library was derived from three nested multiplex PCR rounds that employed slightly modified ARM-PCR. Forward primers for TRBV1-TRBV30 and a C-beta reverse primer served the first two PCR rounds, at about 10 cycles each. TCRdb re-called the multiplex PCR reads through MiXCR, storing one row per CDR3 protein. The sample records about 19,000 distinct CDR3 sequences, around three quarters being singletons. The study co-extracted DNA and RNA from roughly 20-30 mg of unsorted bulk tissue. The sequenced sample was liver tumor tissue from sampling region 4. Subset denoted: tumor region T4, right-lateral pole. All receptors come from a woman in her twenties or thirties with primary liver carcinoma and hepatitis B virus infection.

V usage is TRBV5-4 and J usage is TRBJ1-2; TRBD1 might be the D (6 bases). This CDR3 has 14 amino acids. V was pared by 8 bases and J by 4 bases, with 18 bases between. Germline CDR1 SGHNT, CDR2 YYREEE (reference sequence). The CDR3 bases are TGTGCCAGTAGTTTGCAAGGACAGTTCTATGGCTACACCTTC. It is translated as CASSLQGQFYGYTF. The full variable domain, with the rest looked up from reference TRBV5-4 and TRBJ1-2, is ETGVTQSPTHLIKTRGQQVTLRCSSQSGHNTVSWYQQALGQGPQFIFQYYREEENGRGNFPPRFSGLQFPNYSSELNVNALELDDSALYLCASSLQGQFYGYTFGSGTRLTVV.

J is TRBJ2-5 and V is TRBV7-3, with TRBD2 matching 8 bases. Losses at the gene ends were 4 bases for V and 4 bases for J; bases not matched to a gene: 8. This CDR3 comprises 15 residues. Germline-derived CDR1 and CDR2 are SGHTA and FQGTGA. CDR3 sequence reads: CASSSTSGSIETQYF. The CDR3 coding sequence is TGTGCCAGCAGCTCAACCAGCGGGAGTATAGAGACCCAGTACTTC.

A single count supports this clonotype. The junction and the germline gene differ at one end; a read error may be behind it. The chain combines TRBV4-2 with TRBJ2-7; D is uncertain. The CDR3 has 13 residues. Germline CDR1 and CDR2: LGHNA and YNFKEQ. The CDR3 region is CASGQPSHYEQYF. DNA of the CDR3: TGTGCCAGCGGCCAACCTAGTCACTACGAACAGTACTTC.

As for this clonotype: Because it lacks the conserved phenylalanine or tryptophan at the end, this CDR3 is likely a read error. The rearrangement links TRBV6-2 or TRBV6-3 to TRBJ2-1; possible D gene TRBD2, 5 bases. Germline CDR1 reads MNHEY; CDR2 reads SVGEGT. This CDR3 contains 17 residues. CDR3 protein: CASRQPGLLYQYNGQFL. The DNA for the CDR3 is TGTGCCAGCCGACAACCCGGACTGCTTTATCAATACAATGGGCAGTTCTTA.

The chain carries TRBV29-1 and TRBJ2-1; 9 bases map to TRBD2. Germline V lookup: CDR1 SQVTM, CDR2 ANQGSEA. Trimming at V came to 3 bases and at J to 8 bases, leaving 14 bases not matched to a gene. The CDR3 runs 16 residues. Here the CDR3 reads CSVDDGTSRPHDEQFF. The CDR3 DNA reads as TGCAGCGTTGACGACGGGACTAGCCGACCTCACGATGAGCAGTTCTTC.

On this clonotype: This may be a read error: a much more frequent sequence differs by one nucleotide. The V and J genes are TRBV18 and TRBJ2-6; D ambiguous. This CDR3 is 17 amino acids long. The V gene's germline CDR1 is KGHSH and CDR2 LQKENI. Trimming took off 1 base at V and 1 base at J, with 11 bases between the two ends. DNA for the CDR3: TGTGCCAGCTCACCACTTCCGGAAGGGTCTGGGGCCAACGTCCTGACTTTC. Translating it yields CASSPLPEGSGANVLTF. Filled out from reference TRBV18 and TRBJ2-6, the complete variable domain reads NAGVMQNPRHLVRRRGQEARLRCSPMKGHSHVYWYRQLPEEGLKFMVYLQKENIIDESGMPKERFSAEFPKEGPSILRIQQVVRGDSAAYFCASSPLPEGSGANVLTFGAGSRLTVL.

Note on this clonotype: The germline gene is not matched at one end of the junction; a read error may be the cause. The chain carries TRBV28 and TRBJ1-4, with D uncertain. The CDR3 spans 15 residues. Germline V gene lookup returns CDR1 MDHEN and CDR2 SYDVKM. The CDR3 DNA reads TGTGCCAGCAGTGAGGTTGGACCTACTAATGTAAAACTGTTTTTT. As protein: CASSEVGPTNVKLFF. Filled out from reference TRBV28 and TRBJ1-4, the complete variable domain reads DVKVTQSSRYLVKRTGEKVFLECVQDMDHENMFWYRQDPGLGLRLIYFSYDVKMKEKGDIPEGYSVSREKKERFSLILESASTNQTSMYLCASSEVGPTNVKLFFGSGTQLSVL.

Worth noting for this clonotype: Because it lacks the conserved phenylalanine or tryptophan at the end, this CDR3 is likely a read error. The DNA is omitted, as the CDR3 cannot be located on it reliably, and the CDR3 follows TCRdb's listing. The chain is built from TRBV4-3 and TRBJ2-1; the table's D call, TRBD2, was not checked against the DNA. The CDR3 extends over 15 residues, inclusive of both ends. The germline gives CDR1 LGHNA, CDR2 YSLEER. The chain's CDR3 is CASQDAGSSYNEEFI.

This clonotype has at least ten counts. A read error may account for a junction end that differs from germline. The CDR3, as DNA: TGTGCCAGCAGCTCCTTTAGACTAGCGGGAGAGGACACCGGGGAGCTGCTTTTT. As protein: CASSSFRLAGEDTGELLF. The chain links TRBV7-8 to TRBJ2-2; TRBD2 matches 12 bases. Germline V gene lookup returns CDR1 SGHVS and CDR2 FQNEAQ. This CDR3 region has 18 residues.

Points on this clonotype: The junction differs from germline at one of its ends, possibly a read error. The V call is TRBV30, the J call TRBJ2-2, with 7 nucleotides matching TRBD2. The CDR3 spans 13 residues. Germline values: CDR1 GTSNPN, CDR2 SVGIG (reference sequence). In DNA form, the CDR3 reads TGTGCCTGGAGTGTGGGGGTCAGCGGGGAACTGTTCTTT. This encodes CAWSVGVSGELFF.

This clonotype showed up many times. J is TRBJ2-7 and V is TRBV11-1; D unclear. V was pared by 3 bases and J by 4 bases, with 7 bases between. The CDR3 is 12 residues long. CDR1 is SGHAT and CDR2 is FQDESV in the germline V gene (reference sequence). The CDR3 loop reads CASSFMGYEQYF. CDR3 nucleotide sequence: TGTGCCAGCAGCTTCATGGGTTACGAGCAGTACTTC.

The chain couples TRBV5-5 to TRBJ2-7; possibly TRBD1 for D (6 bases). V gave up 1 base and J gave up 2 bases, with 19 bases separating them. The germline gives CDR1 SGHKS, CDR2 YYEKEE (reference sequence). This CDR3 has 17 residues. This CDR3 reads CASSLKHRAHNPYEQYF. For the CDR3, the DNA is TGTGCCAGCAGCTTGAAGCACAGGGCGCACAACCCCTACGAGCAGTACTTC.

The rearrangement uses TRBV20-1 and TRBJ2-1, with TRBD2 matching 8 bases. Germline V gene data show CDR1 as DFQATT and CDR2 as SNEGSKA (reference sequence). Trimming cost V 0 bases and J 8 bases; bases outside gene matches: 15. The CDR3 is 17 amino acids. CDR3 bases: TGCAGTGCTAGAGACTCCCGGGGGATTAGCGGGATCTATGAGCAGTTCTTC. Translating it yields CSARDSRGISGIYEQFF.

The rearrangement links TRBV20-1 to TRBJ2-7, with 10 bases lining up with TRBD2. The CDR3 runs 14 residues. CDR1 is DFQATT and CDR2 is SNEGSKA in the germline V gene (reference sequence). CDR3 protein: CRAPWTSGRYEQYF. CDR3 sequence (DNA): TGCAGAGCACCCTGGACTAGCGGAAGATACGAGCAGTACTTC.